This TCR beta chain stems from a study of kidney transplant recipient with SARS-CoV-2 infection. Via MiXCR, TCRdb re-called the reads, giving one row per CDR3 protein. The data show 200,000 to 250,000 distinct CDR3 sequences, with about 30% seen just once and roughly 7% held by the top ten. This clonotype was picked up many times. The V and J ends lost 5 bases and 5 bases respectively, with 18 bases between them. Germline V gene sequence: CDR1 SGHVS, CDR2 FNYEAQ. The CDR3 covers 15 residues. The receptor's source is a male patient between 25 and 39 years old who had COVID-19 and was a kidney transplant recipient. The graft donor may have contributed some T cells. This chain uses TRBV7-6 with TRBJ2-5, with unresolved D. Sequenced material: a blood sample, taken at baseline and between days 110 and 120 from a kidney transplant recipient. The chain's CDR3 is CASSLGAGPGETQYF. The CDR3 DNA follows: TGTGCCAGCAGCCTGGGTGCCGGGCCTGGGGAGACCCAGTACTTC.